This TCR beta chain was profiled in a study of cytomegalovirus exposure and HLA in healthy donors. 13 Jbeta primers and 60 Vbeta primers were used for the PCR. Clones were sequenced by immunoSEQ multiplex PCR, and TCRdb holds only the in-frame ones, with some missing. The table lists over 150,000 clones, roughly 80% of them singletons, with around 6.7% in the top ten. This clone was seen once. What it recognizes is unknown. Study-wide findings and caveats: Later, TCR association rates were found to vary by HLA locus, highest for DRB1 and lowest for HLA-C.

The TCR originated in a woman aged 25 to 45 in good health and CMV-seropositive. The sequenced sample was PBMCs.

CDR3 sequence: CASSVAGALYNEQFF. DNA for the CDR3: TGTGCCAGCAGTGTAGCGGGGGCCCTGTACAATGAGCAGTTCTTC. The rearrangement uses TRBV6-4 and TRBJ2-1, with TRBD2 matching 9 bases. J was trimmed by 4 bases and V by 4 bases; bases with no gene match: 5. The CDR3 consists of 15 residues. Germline-derived CDR1 and CDR2 are MRHNA and SNTAGT.